This T cell receptor beta chain originates from a study of blood T cell repertoires in COVID-19. Study information: Sites in the United States, Italy and Spain provided acute and convalescent COVID-19 samples. Sources were T cells, B-cell-depleted T cells, or PBMCs; the material itself was cDNA or gDNA.

In the original processing: Amplification from reference gene primers served as the basis for estimated nucleated cell counts. TCRdb keeps only in-frame clones here, not all; method: immunoSEQ multiplex PCR. The D gene and trimming were derived from the DNA, and the V and J assignments and clone size from that table. Of 30,000 to 35,000 clones in the sample, roughly 88% were seen once. The Seattle patients joined while their infection was active and were tracked longitudinally afterward. Sequenced sample: peripheral blood. The clonotype comes from a man in his fifties or sixties with COVID-19, enrolled during active disease.

CDR3 region: CASSLGPGLALQDEQFF. CDR3 sequence (DNA): TGCGCCAGCAGCTTGGGTCCGGGACTAGCGCTGCAGGATGAGCAGTTCTTC. The J gene is TRBJ2-1, the V gene TRBV5-1; 10 bases line up with TRBD2. V lost 0 bases, J lost 8 bases, and 11 bases stayed unmatched. The CDR3 runs to 17 residues. The germline V gene has CDR1 SGHRS and CDR2 YFSETQ.